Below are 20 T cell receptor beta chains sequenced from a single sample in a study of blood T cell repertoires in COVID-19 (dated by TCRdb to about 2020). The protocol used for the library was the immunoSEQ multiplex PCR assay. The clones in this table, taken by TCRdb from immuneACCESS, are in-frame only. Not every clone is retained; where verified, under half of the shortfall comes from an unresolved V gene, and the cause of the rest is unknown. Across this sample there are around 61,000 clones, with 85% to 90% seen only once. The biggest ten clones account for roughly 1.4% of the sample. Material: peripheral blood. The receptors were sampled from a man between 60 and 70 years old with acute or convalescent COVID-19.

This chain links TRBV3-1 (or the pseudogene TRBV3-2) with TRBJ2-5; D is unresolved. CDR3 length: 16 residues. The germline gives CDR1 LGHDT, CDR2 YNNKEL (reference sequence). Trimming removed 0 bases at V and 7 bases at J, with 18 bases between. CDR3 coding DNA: TGTGCCAGCAGCCAAGATCGGGTAGGCAGTCAGATGACCCAGTACTTC. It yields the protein CASSQDRVGSQMTQYF.

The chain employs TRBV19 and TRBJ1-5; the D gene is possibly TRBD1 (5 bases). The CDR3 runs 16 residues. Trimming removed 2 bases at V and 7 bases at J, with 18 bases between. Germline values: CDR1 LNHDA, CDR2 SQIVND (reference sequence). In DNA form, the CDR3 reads TGTGCCAGTAGTATACCAGGTCGGGGGTCATGGCAGCCCCAGCATTTT. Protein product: CASSIPGRGSWQPQHF.

The CDR3 bases are TGTGCCAGCAGCTTAGGGACAGGGGGCGACACCTTC. Translated: CASSLGTGGDTF. The rearrangement uses TRBV7-2 and TRBJ1-2; 11 positions match TRBD1. Trimming cost V 1 base and J 12 bases; bases outside gene matches: 1. Germline V gene data show CDR1 as SGHTA and CDR2 as FQGNSA. This CDR3 spans 12 amino acids.

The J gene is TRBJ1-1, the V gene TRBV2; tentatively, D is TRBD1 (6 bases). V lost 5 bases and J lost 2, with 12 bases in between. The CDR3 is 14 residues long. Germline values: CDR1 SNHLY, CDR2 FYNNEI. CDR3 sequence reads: CASSYAQGNTEAFF. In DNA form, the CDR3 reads TGTGCCAGCAGTTATGCACAGGGTAACACTGAAGCTTTCTTT.

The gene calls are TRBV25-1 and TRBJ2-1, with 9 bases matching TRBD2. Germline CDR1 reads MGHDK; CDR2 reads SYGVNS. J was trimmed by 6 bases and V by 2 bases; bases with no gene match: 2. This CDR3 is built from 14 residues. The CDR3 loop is CASSEMRGGNEQFF. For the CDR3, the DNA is TGTGCCAGCAGTGAAATGCGGGGGGGCAATGAGCAGTTCTTC. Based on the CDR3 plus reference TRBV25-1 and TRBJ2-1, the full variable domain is EADIYQTPRYLVIGTGKKITLECSQTMGHDKMYWYQQDPGMELHLIHYSYGVNSTEKGDLSSESTVSRIRTEHFPLTLESARPSHTSQYLCASSEMRGGNEQFFGPGTRLTVL.

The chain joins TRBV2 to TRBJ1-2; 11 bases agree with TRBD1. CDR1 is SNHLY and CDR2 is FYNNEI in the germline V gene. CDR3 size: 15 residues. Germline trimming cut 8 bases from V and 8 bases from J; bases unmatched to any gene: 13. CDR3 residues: CASGLGQGASWGYTF. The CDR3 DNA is TGTGCCAGCGGCCTAGGACAGGGGGCCTCCTGGGGCTACACCTTC.

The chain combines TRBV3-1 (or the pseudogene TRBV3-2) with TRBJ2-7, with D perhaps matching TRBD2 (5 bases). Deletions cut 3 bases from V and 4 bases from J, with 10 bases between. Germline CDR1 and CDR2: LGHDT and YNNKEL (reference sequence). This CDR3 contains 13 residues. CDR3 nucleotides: TGTGCCAGCAGCCACCCCCCGGGGTACGAGCAGTACTTC. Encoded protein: CASSHPPGYEQYF.

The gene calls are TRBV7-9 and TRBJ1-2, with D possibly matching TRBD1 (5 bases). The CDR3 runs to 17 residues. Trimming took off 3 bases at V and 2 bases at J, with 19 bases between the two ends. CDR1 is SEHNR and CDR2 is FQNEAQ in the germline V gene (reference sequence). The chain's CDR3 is CASSFISPGQFNYGYTF. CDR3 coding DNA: TGTGCCAGCAGCTTCATTAGCCCTGGACAATTCAACTATGGCTACACCTTC. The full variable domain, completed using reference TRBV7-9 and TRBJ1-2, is DTGVSQNPRHKITKRGQNVTFRCDPISEHNRLYWYRQTLGQGPEFLTYFQNEAQLEKSRLLSDRFSAERPKGSFSTLEIQRTEQGDSAMYLCASSFISPGQFNYGYTFGSGTRLTVV.

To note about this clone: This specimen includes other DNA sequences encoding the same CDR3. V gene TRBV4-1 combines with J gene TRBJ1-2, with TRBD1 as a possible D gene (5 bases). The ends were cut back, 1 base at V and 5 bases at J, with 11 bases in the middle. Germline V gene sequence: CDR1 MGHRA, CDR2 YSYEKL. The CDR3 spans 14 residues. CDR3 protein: CASSQVGQGYGYTF. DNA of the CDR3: TGCGCCAGCAGCCAAGTCGGGCAGGGTTATGGCTACACCTTC.

CDR3 amino acids: CAISESETGRYNEQFF. In DNA form, the CDR3 reads TGTGCCATCAGTGAGTCCGAGACAGGACGCTACAATGAGCAGTTCTTC. The chain is built from TRBV10-3 and TRBJ2-1, with a possible D match to TRBD1 (6 bases). The CDR3 consists of 16 residues. CDR1 is ENHRY and CDR2 is SYGVKD in the germline V gene. V gave up 0 bases and J gave up 3 bases, with 12 bases separating them.

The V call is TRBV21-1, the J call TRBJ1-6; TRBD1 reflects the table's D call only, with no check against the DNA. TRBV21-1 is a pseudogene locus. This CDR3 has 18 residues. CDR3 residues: CASSSRTGGDWDNSPLHF. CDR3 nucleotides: TGTGCCAGCAGCTCCCGGACAGGGGGGGATTGGGATAATTCACCCCTCCACTTT.

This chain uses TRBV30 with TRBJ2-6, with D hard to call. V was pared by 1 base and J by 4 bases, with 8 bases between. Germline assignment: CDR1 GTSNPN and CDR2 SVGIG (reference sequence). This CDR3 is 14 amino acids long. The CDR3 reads CAWSELRGANVLTF. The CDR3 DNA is TGTGCCTGGAGTGAACTCCGAGGGGCCAACGTCCTGACTTTC.

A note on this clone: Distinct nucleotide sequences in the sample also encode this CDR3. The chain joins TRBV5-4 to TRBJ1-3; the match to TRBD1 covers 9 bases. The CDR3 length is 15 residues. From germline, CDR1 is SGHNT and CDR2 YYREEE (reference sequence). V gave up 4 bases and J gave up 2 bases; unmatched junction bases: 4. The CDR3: CASSPGQGTGNTIYF. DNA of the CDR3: TGTGCCAGCAGCCCAGGACAGGGGACTGGAAACACCATATATTTT.

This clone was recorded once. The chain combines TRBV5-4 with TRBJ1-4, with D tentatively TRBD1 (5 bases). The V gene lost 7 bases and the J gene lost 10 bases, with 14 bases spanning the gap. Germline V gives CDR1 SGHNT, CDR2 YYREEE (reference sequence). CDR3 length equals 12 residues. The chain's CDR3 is CASSPGGGKLFF. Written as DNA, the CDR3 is TGTGCCAGCTCCCCCGGGGGTGGAAAACTGTTTTTT.

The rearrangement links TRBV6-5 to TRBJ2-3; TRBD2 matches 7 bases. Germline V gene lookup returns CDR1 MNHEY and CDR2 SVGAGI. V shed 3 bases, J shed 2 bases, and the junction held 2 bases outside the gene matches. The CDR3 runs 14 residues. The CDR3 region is CASSYGTTTDTQYF. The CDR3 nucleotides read TGTGCCAGCAGTTATGGGACTACCACAGATACGCAGTATTTT.

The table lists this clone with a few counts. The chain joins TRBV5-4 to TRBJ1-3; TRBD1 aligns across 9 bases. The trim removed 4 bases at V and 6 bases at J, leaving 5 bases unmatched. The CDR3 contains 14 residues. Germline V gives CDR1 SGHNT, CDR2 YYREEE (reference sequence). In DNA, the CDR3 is TGTGCCAGCAGCAACCGGGACAGGGTAAACACCATATATTTT. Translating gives CASSNRDRVNTIYF.

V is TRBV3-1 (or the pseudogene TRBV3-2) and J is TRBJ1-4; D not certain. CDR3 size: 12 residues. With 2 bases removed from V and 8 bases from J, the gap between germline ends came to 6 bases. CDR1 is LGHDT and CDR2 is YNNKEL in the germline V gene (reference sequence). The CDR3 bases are TGTGCCAGCAGCCAAAGGAGGGAAAAACTGTTTTTT. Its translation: CASSQRREKLFF.

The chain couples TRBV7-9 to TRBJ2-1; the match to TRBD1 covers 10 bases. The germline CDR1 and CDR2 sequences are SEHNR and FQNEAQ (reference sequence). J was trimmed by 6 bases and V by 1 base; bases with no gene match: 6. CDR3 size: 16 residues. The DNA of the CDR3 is TGTGCCAGCAGCTTAGAAGTCGGGACAGGGGTCAATGAGCAGTTCTTC. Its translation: CASSLEVGTGVNEQFF.

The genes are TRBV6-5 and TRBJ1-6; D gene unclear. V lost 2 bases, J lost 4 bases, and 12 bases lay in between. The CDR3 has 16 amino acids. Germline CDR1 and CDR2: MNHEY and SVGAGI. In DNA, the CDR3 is TGTGCCAGCAGTTACCGGGTGACGCAGTATAATTCACCCCTCCACTTT. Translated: CASSYRVTQYNSPLHF.

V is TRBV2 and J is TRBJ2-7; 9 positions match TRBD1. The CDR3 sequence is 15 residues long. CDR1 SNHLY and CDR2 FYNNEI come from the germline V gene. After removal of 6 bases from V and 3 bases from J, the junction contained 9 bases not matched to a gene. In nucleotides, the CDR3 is TGTGCCAGCAGCCCCGGACAGGGGTTTCTCTACGAGCAGTACTTC. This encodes CASSPGQGFLYEQYF. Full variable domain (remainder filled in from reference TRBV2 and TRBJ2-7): EPEVTQTPSHQVTQMGQEVILRCVPISNHLYFYWYRQILGQKVEFLVSFYNNEISEKSEIFDDQFSVERPDGSNFTLKIRSTKLEDSAMYFCASSPGQGFLYEQYFGPGTRLTVT.